Sequencing of this T cell receptor (beta chain) was carried out in a study of Ad26.COV2.S vaccination and SARS-CoV-2 variants. Regarding the study as a whole: Compared with placebo recipients, vaccine recipients had higher spike-specific TCR breadth.

CDR3 size: 14 residues. Deletions cut 1 base from V and 4 bases from J, with 10 bases between. Looked up from germline, CDR1 is SGHTA and CDR2 is FQGNSA. Comment on this clone: The antigen is undetermined.

The protocol was immunoSEQ multiplex PCR, while the TCRdb copy is restricted to in-frame clones and leaves out a portion. Counted here are around 320,000 clones, around 84% occurring once; the ten biggest clones make up 1.5% to 2.5%. Treatment indicated: some 20 received Ad26.COV2.S at low or high dose, single or two shots; about 5 received placebo; per-sample allocation not given. Following the first vaccine or placebo injection, samples were taken on day 63. The specimen comprised peripheral blood, sampled in a trial of Ad26.COV2.S vaccine versus placebo. The receptor comes from a person aged 18-60 years who received the Ad26.COV2.S COVID-19 vaccine or a placebo. The chain is built from TRBV7-2 and TRBJ1-1; D perhaps matches TRBD1 (5 bases). The CDR3 nucleotides read TGTGCCAGCAGCTTAGTGGCAGGGACCACTGAAGCTTTCTTT. It specifies CASSLVAGTTEAFF. Full variable domain (remainder filled in from reference TRBV7-2 and TRBJ1-1): GAGVSQSPSNKVTEKGKDVELRCDPISGHTALYWYRQSLGQGLEFLIYFQGNSAPDKSGLPSDRFSAERTGGSVSTLTIQRTQQEDSAVYLCASSLVAGTTEAFFGQGTRLTVV.